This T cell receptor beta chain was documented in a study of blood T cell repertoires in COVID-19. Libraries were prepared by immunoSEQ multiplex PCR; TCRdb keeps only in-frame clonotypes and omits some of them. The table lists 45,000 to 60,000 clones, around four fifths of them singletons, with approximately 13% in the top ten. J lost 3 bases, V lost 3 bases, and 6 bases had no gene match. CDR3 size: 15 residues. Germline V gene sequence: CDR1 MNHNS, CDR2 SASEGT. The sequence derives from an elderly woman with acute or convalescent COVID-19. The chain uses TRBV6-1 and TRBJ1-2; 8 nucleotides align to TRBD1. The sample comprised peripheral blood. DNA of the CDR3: TGTGCCAGCAGTGATCGAAGGACAGGGTACTATGGCTACACCTTC. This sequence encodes CASSDRRTGYYGYTF.